One T cell receptor beta chain is described in this entry. This record comes from a study of beta chain features in type 1 diabetes. All of the isolated RNA was reverse transcribed, so expressed TCRB transcripts were sequenced. Measured with immunoSEQ multiplex PCR; TCRdb has only the in-frame clones, and not every one. The table shows 390,000 or so clones, with approximately 14% occurring only once. V was shortened by 4 bases and J by 8 bases, with 12 bases between the two germline ends. The CDR3 has 12 residues. Germline V gene lookup returns CDR1 SGHRS and CDR2 YFSETQ. The rearrangement joins TRBV5-1 to TRBJ1-2; a possible D gene is TRBD1 (5 bases). The sequenced sample was naive CD4+ T cells from blood. This TCR derives from a man aged 25-45 years in good health. The CDR3 bases are TGCGCCAGCAGCACCCACGGGGCCGGCTACACCTTC. It encodes CASSTHGAGYTF.